Listed below are T cell receptor beta chains from one sample, sequenced in a study of control samples from healthy donors and cancer patients. TCRdb's copy holds only in-frame clones and misses some; the assay was immunoSEQ multiplex PCR. The table includes roughly 220,000 clones, about 94% detected once. The sample taken for sequencing was blood. The receptors stem from a man aged 50 to 60 in good health. CDR3s include the opening cysteine and the closing phenylalanine or tryptophan. The D gene is left open where the match is weak. Size values are once, few and many counts, or a class for expanded clones, and some rows have none.

>TRBV9|NA|NA|TRBJ1-4
CASSVESTNEKLFF
TGTGCCAGCAGCGTAGAATCAACTAATGAAAAACTGTTTTTT
>TRBV30|NA|NA|TRBJ1-5
CAWSPDSNQPQHF
TGTGCCTGGAGCCCTGATAGCAATCAGCCCCAGCATTTT
>TRBV5-1|NA|NA|TRBJ1-4
CASSLERVGEKLFF
TGCGCCAGCAGCTTAGAGAGGGTTGGTGAAAAACTGTTTTTT
>TRBV19|once|NA|TRBJ1-1
CASNGGHYDTSEAFF
TGTGCCAGTAACGGGGGGCACTATGATACCTCTGAAGCTTTCTTT
>TRBV5-1|NA|TRBD1|TRBJ2-5
CASSLQGQGSETQYF
TGCGCCAGCAGCTTACAAGGACAGGGGAGCGAGACCCAGTACTTC
>TRBV6-5|NA|NA|TRBJ1-1
CASLLEGTEAFF
TGTGCCAGCCTCCTTGAGGGCACTGAAGCTTTCTTT
>TRBV5-1|NA|TRBD1|TRBJ1-1
CASSWDRAMNTEAFF
TGCGCCAGCAGCTGGGACAGGGCTATGAACACTGAAGCTTTCTTT
>TRBV6-1|NA|NA|TRBJ1-5
CASSEAGGYYQPQHF
TGTGCCAGCAGTGAAGCTGGGGGCTACTATCAGCCCCAGCATTTT
>TRBV9|NA|NA|TRBJ2-1
CASSVSPITEQFF
TGTGCCAGCAGCGTAAGCCCTATAACTGAGCAGTTCTTC
>TRBV5-1|NA|NA|TRBJ1-2
CASSLAPTENYGYTF
TGCGCCAGCAGCTTGGCCCCGACGGAGAACTATGGCTACACCTTC
>TRBV19|NA|NA|TRBJ2-2
CASSKPSQDTGELFF
TGTGCCAGTAGTAAACCTTCTCAGGACACCGGGGAGCTGTTTTTT
>TRBV7-2|NA|TRBD2|TRBJ2-2
CASSLVGGGITGELFF
TGTGCCAGCAGCTTAGTCGGCGGGGGGATCACCGGGGAGCTGTTTTTT